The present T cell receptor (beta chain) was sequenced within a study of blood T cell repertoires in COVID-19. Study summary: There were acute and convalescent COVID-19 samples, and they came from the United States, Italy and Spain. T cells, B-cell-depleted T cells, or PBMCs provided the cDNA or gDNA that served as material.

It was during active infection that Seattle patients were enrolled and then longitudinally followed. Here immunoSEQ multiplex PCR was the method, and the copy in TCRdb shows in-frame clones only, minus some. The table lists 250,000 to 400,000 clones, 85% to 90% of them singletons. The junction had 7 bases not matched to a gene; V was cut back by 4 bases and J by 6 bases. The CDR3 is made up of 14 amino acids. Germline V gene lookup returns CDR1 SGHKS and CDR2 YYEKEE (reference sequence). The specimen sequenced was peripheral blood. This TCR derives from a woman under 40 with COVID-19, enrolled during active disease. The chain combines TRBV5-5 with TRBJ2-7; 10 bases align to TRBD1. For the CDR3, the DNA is TGTGCCAGCAGCAGGCTGACAGGGGGCGGCGAGCAGTACTTC. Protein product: CASSRLTGGGEQYF.